This T cell receptor (beta chain) is from a study of CD4+ T cells in melanoma. Regarding the study as a whole: In melanoma, neoantigen-specific CD4+ T cells reportedly differed in differentiation state.

The germline V gene encodes CDR1 MNHEY and CDR2 SMNVEV (reference sequence). After removal of 6 bases from V and 7 bases from J, the junction contained 15 bases not matched to a gene. This CDR3 comprises 15 residues. The repertoire was sequenced with immunoSEQ multiplex PCR; TCRdb's copy has only in-frame clones and lacks some. Among about 54,000 clones, approximately 74% were seen once, and the ten largest hold 4.5% to 6%. Concerning this clone: Its antigen is still unknown.

The sequenced sample was tumor tissue. The rearrangement uses TRBV27 and TRBJ2-7; TRBD1 matches 7 bases. This TCR derives from a human donor with melanoma. The CDR3: CASRTRRTGLEEQYF. The CDR3 nucleotides are TGTGCCAGCAGAACTAGGCGGACAGGTCTTGAAGAGCAGTACTTC.